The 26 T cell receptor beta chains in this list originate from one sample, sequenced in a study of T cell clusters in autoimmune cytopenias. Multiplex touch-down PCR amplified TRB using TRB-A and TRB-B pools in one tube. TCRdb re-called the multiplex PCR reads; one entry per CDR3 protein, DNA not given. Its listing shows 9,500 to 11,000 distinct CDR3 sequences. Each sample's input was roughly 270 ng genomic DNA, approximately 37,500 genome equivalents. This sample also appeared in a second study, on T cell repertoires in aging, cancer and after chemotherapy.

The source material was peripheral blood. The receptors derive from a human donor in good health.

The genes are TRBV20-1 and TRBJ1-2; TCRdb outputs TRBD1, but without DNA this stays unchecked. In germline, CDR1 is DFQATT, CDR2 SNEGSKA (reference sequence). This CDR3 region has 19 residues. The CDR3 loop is CSAHYRQGTVALRNYGYTF.

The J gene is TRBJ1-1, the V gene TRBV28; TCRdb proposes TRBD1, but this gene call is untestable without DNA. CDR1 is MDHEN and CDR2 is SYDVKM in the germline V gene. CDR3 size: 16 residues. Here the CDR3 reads CASSHNRGRGRTEAFF.

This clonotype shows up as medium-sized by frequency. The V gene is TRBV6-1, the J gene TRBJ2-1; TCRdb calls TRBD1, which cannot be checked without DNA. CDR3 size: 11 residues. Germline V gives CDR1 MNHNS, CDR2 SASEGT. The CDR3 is CASSDPGRQFF.

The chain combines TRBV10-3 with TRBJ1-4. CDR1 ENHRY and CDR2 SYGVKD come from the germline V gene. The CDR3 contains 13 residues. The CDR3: CAIGEGTNEKLFF.

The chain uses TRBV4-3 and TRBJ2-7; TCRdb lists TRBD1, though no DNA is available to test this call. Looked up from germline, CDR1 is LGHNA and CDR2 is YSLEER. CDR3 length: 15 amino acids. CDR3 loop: CASSQAATGSYEQYF.

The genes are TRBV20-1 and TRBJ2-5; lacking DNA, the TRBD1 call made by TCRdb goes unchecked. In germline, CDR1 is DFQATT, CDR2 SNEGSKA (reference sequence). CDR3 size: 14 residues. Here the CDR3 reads CSASGGDQQETQYF.

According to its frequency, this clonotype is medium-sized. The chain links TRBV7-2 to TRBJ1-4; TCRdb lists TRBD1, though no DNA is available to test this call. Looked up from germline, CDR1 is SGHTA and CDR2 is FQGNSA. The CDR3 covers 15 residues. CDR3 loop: CASSLTGEAGEKLFF.

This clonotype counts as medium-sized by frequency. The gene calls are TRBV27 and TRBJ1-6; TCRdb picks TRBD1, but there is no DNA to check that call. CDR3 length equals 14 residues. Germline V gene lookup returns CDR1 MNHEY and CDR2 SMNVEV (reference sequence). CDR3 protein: CASTTTGVNSPLHF.

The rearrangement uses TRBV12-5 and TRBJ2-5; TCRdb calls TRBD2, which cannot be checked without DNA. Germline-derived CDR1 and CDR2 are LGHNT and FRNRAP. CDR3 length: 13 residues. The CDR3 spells CASGWAGPETQYF.

Here the CDR3 reads CSAPGGAHEQYF. The J gene is TRBJ2-7, the V gene TRBV20-1; TCRdb outputs TRBD1, but without DNA this stays unchecked. Germline V CDR1 and CDR2: DFQATT, SNEGSKA (reference sequence). The CDR3 covers 12 residues.

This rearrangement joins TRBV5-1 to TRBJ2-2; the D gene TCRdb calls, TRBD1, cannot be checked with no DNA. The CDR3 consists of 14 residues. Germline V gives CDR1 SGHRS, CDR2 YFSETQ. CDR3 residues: CASTPPGRTGELFF.

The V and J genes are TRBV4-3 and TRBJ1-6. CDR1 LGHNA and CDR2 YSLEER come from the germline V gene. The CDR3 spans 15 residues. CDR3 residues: CASSQAGSYNSPLHF.

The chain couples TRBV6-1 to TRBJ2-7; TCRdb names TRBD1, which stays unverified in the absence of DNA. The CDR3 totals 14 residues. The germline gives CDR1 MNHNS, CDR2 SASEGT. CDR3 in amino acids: CASSQRDIGYEQYF.

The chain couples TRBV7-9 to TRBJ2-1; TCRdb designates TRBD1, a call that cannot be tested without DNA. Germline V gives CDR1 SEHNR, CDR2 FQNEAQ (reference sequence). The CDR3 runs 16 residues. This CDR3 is CASSLARGNSYNEQFF.

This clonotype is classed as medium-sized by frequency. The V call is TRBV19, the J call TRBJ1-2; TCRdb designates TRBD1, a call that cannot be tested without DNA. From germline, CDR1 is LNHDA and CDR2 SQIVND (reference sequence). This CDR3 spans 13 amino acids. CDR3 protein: CASRLTGQYGYTF.

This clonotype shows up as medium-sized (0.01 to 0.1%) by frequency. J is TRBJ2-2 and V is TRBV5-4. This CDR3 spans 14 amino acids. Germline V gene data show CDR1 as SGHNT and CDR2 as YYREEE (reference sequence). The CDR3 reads CASSLNLLTGELFF.

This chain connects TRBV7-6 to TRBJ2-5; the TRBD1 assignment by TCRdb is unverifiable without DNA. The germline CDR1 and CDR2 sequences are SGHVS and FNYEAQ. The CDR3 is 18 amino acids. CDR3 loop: CASSQRAASSRGLETQYF.

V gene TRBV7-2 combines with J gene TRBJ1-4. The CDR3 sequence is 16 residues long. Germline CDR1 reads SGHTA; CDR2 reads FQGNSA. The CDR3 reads CASSFGTGYGNEKLFF.

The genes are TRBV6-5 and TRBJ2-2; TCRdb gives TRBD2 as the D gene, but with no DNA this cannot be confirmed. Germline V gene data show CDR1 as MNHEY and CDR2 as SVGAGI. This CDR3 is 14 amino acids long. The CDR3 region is CASSASGGAGELFF.

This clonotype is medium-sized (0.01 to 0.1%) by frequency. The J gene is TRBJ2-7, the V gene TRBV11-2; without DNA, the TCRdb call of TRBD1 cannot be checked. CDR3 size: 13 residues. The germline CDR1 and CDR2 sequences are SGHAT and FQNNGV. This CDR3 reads CASRQTGVDEQYF. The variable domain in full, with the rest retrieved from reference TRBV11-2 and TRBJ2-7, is EAGVAQSPRYKIIEKRQSVAFWCNPISGHATLYWYQQILGQGPKLLIQFQNNGVVDDSQLPKDRFSAERLKGVDSTLKIQPAKLEDSAVYLCASRQTGVDEQYFGPGTRLTVT.

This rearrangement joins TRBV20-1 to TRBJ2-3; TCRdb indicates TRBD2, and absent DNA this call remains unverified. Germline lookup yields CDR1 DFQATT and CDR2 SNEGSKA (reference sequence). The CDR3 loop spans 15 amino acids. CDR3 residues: CSARSKTSGTDTQYF.

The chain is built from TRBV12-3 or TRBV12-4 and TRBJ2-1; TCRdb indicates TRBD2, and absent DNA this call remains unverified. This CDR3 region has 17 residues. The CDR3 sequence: CASSARLAGGIYNEQFF.

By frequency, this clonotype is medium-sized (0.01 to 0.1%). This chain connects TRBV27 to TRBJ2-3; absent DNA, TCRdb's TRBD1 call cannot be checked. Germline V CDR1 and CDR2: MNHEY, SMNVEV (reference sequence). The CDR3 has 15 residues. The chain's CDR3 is CASNDRGRSTDTQYF.

The CDR3 sequence is CASRSRGATYNEQFF. The gene calls are TRBV19 and TRBJ2-1; there is no DNA to check the TCRdb D call of TRBD1. Per germline, CDR1 LNHDA and CDR2 SQIVND (reference sequence). The CDR3 length is 15 residues.

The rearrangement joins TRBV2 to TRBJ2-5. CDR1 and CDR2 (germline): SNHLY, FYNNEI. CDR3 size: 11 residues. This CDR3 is CASSEQQTQYF.

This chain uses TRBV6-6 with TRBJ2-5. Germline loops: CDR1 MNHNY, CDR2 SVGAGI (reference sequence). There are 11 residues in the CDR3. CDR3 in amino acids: CASRLQETQYF.